This T cell receptor beta chain was sequenced during a study of blood T cell repertoires in COVID-19. Study-wide background: The United States, Italy and Spain were the sources of the acute and convalescent COVID-19 samples. PBMCs, B-cell-depleted T cells, or T cells provided the cDNA or gDNA that made up the material.

V lost 3 bases and J lost 3, with 7 bases in between. The length of the CDR3 is 14 residues. Per the germline V gene, CDR1 is SGDLS and CDR2 is YYNGEE. Clones were sequenced by immunoSEQ multiplex PCR, and TCRdb holds only the in-frame ones, with some missing. The sample includes around 240,000 clones, about 85% of them seen just once. The chain employs TRBV9 and TRBJ1-6; D is possibly TRBD1 (5 bases). Sequenced sample: peripheral blood. The receptor's source is a man in his forties with acute or convalescent COVID-19. CDR3 in amino acids: CASSDRSYNSPLHF. The CDR3 DNA reads TGTGCCAGCAGCGACAGGAGCTATAATTCACCCCTCCACTTT.